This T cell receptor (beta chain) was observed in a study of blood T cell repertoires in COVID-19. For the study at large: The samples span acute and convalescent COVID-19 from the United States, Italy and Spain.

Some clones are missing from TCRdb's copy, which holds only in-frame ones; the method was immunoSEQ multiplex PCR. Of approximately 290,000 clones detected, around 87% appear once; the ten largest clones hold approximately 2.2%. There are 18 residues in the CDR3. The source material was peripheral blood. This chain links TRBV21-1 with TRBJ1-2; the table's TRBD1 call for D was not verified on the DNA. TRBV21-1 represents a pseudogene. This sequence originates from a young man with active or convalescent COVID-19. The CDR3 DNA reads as TGTGCCAGCAGCAAAGGGCGAACCGGACAGGCCAGTAACTATGGCTACACCTTC. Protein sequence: CASSKGRTGQASNYGYTF.